This TCR beta chain originates from a study of shared clonotypes between healthy human individuals. Of note for this clone: The sample holds other DNA sequences that translate to the same CDR3.

The naive CD8 fraction comprised CD45RO-negative cells positively selected for CCR7 and excluded terminally differentiated effector memory CD45RA+ cells. Clones were sequenced by immunoSEQ multiplex PCR, and TCRdb holds only the in-frame ones, with some missing. Of around 2,000,000 clones detected, about 92% appear once; the ten largest clones hold 1.5% to 2%. There are 14 residues in the CDR3. CDR1 and CDR2 from the germline V gene are SGHDT and YYEEEE. The V end lost 2 bases, the J end lost 0 bases, and 6 bases lay between the germline ends. The sequence came from a man aged 18 to 29 in good health. Some clones in this sample may be carry-over from other donors' samples. The chain has TRBV5-6 and TRBJ2-1; the D gene is possibly TRBD2 (5 bases). Sequencing was carried out using naive CD8+ T cells from PBMCs. The CDR3 DNA is TGTGCCAGCAGCTTAGGAGGCTCCTACAATGAGCAGTTCTTC. Its translation: CASSLGGSYNEQFF. The variable domain in full, completed from reference TRBV5-6 and TRBJ2-1, reads DAGVTQSPTHLIKTRGQQVTLRCSPKSGHDTVSWYQQALGQGPQFIFQYYEEEERQRGNFPDRFSGHQFPNYSSELNVNALLLGDSALYLCASSLGGSYNEQFFGPGTRLTVL.